The 22 T cell receptor beta chains listed next were all sequenced from one sample in a study of shared clonotypes between healthy human individuals. Using immunoSEQ multiplex PCR, the repertoire was profiled, and TCRdb retains in-frame clones only, with some absent. Among nearly 500,000 clones listed, around 80% were seen once. The sample taken for sequencing was PBMCs. The receptor source for this set is a woman aged 40 to 50 in good health. Some clones in this sample may be carry-over from other donors' samples.

The chain uses TRBV2 and TRBJ1-6; tentative D call: TRBD1 (6 bases). The germline gives CDR1 SNHLY, CDR2 FYNNEI. The CDR3 totals 15 residues. The ends were cut back, 4 bases at V and 6 bases at J, with 13 bases in the middle. CDR3 DNA sequence: TGTGCCAGCAGTGCCGGACAGCCCGTTAATTCACCCCTCCACTTT. Its translation: CASSAGQPVNSPLHF.

The table lists this clone with a few counts. This rearrangement joins TRBV27 to TRBJ2-2; D gene uncertain. The CDR3 covers 13 residues. Germline V CDR1 and CDR2: MNHEY, SMNVEV (reference sequence). V lost 5 bases to trimming and J lost 7 bases, with 11 bases between them. The CDR3 DNA reads TGTGCCAGCAGTGCCCGGCTTGACGGGGAGCTGTTTTTT. Its translation: CASSARLDGELFF.

This chain uses TRBV5-4 with TRBJ2-5, with D perhaps TRBD1 (6 bases). V was clipped by 4 bases and J by 2 bases, with 9 bases between them. Germline V gene lookup returns CDR1 SGHNT and CDR2 YYREEE (reference sequence). This CDR3 contains 13 residues. CDR3 coding DNA: TGTGCCAGCAGCCGAGGACAGCAAGAGACCCAGTACTTC. This codes for CASSRGQQETQYF.

With regard to this clone: This likely stems from a read error, as it lies one base from a far larger clone. Additional DNA sequences in this sample encode the identical CDR3. This chain uses TRBV30 with TRBJ1-1; weak D call: TRBD1 (5 bases). Germline CDR1 and CDR2: GTSNPN and SVGIG (reference sequence). CDR3 length: 11 residues. The CDR3 region is CAWGAVAEAFF. CDR3 nucleotides: TGTGCCTGGGGGGCTGTGGCTGAAGCCTTCTTT.

The chain has TRBV4-3 and TRBJ2-7, with 9 bases that match TRBD1. The V and J ends lost 2 bases and 7 bases, in that order; junction bases with no gene match: 6. This CDR3 has 14 amino acids. In germline, CDR1 is LGHNA, CDR2 YSLEER. The CDR3 here is CASSQRDREGEQYF. In DNA, the CDR3 is TGCGCCAGCAGCCAACGGGACAGGGAAGGTGAGCAGTACTTC.

This clone has just a few counts. The chain couples TRBV6-5 to TRBJ1-2; D ambiguous. Trimming took off 4 bases at V and 8 bases at J, with 17 bases between the two ends. CDR3 length: 14 residues. In germline, CDR1 is MNHEY, CDR2 SVGAGI. CDR3 loop: CASSSDVSLGGYTF. The CDR3 DNA follows: TGTGCCAGCAGTTCCGACGTATCTCTAGGGGGCTACACCTTC.

This clone was found a few times. The chain carries TRBV30 and TRBJ1-5; TRBD1 matches at 7 bases. Germline loops: CDR1 GTSNPN, CDR2 SVGIG (reference sequence). The V and J ends lost 2 bases and 6 bases, in that order; junction bases with no gene match: 7. The CDR3 has 14 residues. CDR3 protein: CAWSLLGGSQPQHF. In nucleotides, the CDR3 is TGTGCCTGGAGTCTTTTAGGGGGCAGTCAGCCCCAGCATTTT.

The rearrangement links TRBV29-1 to TRBJ2-5; weak D call: TRBD1 (6 bases). The CDR3 is made up of 13 amino acids. The V and J ends lost 5 bases and 2 bases respectively, with 12 bases between them. The germline CDR1 and CDR2 sequences are SQVTM and ANQGSEA. CDR3 sequence (DNA): TGCAGCGTTACCTCAACAGGGCAAGAGACCCAGTACTTC. Translating it yields CSVTSTGQETQYF.

The chain uses TRBV10-3 and TRBJ2-7, with D unclear. Germline CDR1 ENHRY, CDR2 SYGVKD. The ends were cut back, 2 bases at V and 5 bases at J, with 16 bases in the middle. The CDR3 has 15 residues. CDR3 residues: CAISEEAGGYHEQYF. The CDR3 region has the DNA TGTGCCATCAGTGAGGAGGCAGGTGGTTACCACGAGCAGTACTTC.

A word on this clone: This sample includes further DNA sequences coding for the same CDR3. The J gene is TRBJ2-3, the V gene TRBV5-1; D is possibly TRBD2 (5 bases). There are 15 residues in the CDR3. Germline V CDR1 and CDR2: SGHRS, YFSETQ. Trimming stripped 0 bases from V and 1 base from J, with 9 bases between. CDR3: CASSLGLAGTDTQYF. The CDR3 coding sequence is TGCGCCAGCAGCTTGGGTCTAGCAGGCACAGATACGCAGTATTTT.

The rearrangement links TRBV5-6 to TRBJ2-5; weak D call: TRBD1 (6 bases). The CDR3 has 16 amino acids. The V end lost 6 bases, the J end lost 3 bases, and 21 bases lay between the germline ends. CDR1 and CDR2 from the germline V gene are SGHDT and YYEEEE. DNA for the CDR3: TGTGCCAGCAACCCCCGGCCAAGGGGGATTAAAGAGACCCAGTACTTC. It specifies CASNPRPRGIKETQYF. Full variable domain (rest looked up from reference TRBV5-6 and TRBJ2-5): DAGVTQSPTHLIKTRGQQVTLRCSPKSGHDTVSWYQQALGQGPQFIFQYYEEEERQRGNFPDRFSGHQFPNYSSELNVNALLLGDSALYLCASNPRPRGIKETQYFGPGTRLLVL.

The V call is TRBV5-4, the J call TRBJ2-1; TRBD2 matches 10 bases. The CDR3 length is 16 residues. V lost 4 bases and J lost 4; bases outside the gene matches: 8. CDR1 SGHNT and CDR2 YYREEE come from the germline V gene (reference sequence). The chain's CDR3 is CASSPGLAGAYNEQFF. CDR3 DNA: TGTGCCAGCAGCCCAGGGCTAGCGGGGGCTTACAATGAGCAGTTCTTC.

V usage is TRBV6-5 and J usage is TRBJ2-3; D unclear. Trimming took 6 bases from V and 2 from J, leaving 3 bases between them. The CDR3 covers 11 residues. Germline assignment: CDR1 MNHEY and CDR2 SVGAGI. The CDR3 spells CASRATDTQYF. The CDR3 coding sequence is TGTGCCAGCAGAGCCACAGATACGCAGTATTTT.

This clone was counted once. The chain links TRBV7-2 to TRBJ1-4; D possibly corresponds to TRBD1 (5 bases). Germline CDR1 and CDR2: SGHTA and FQGNSA. Trimming removed 0 bases from V and 8 bases from J, with 10 bases in between. The CDR3 runs to 14 residues. CDR3 loop: CASSLAGWDEKLFF. CDR3 DNA sequence: TGTGCCAGCAGCTTAGCGGGGTGGGACGAAAAACTGTTTTTT.

This sequence joins TRBV15 and TRBJ2-1; D remains unclear. Deletions cut 5 bases from V and 4 bases from J, with 12 bases between. In germline, CDR1 is LNHNV, CDR2 YYDKDF (reference sequence). This CDR3 comprises 14 residues. The CDR3 DNA reads as TGTGCCACCAGCGGCCGGGCCAGTTACAATGAGCAGTTCTTC. Its translation: CATSGRASYNEQFF.

This chain uses TRBV19 with TRBJ2-6, with D unresolved. This CDR3 comprises 15 residues. The V and J ends lost 0 bases and 3 bases respectively, with 6 bases between them. Germline CDR1 is LNHDA and CDR2 is SQIVND (reference sequence). CDR3 sequence reads: CASSIDGNGANVLTF. In nucleotides, the CDR3 is TGTGCCAGTAGTATAGATGGAAATGGGGCCAACGTCCTGACTTTC. The full variable domain, its missing parts supplied by reference TRBV19 and TRBJ2-6, is DGGITQSPKYLFRKEGQNVTLSCEQNLNHDAMYWYRQDPGQGLRLIYYSQIVNDFQKGDIAEGYSVSREKKESFPLTVTSAQKNPTAFYLCASSIDGNGANVLTFGAGSRLTVL.

This clone has only one observation. The V call is TRBV4-1, the J call TRBJ2-2, with 7 bases fitting TRBD1. Germline V gives CDR1 MGHRA, CDR2 YSYEKL. J lost 7 bases, V lost 3 bases, and 17 bases had no gene match. The CDR3 covers 18 residues. CDR3 loop: CASSHPAGTAARFGELFF. Written as DNA, the CDR3 is TGCGCCAGCAGCCACCCCGCTGGGACAGCGGCGAGGTTCGGGGAGCTGTTTTTT.

This clone has more than one count but fewer than ten. The V and J genes are TRBV7-2 and TRBJ2-5; D remains ambiguous. This CDR3 has 12 amino acids. CDR1 SGHTA and CDR2 FQGNSA come from the germline V gene. Trimming cost V 2 bases and J 4 bases, with 5 bases left between them. As DNA, the CDR3 is TGTGCCAGCAGCTTATCGCGAGAGACCCAGTACTTC. Protein: CASSLSRETQYF. Drawing the rest from reference TRBV7-2 and TRBJ2-5, the complete variable domain is GAGVSQSPSNKVTEKGKDVELRCDPISGHTALYWYRQSLGQGLEFLIYFQGNSAPDKSGLPSDRFSAERTGGSVSTLTIQRTQQEDSAVYLCASSLSRETQYFGPGTRLLVL.

The chain carries TRBV11-2 and TRBJ1-2; D remains unclear. Trimming took 5 bases from V and 7 from J, leaving 11 bases between them. This CDR3 is built from 12 residues. Germline V gives CDR1 SGHAT, CDR2 FQNNGV. The CDR3 region has the DNA TGTGCCAGCAGCGCCGGGCCGTCTGGCTACACCTTC. This sequence encodes CASSAGPSGYTF.

This clone was counted once. The chain couples TRBV10-3 to TRBJ2-7, with unresolved D. The CDR3 runs 13 residues. The V gene's germline CDR1 is ENHRY and CDR2 SYGVKD. V was pared by 7 bases and J by 3 bases, with 13 bases between. The CDR3 reads CAITQDPYYEQYF. The DNA of the CDR3 is TGTGCCATCACCCAAGACCCGTACTACGAGCAGTACTTC.

This clone was picked up many times. Other DNA sequences within the sample encode an identical CDR3. The rearrangement joins TRBV28 to TRBJ1-2; D possibly corresponds to TRBD1 (6 bases). Germline V gene data show CDR1 as MDHEN and CDR2 as SYDVKM. The CDR3 contains 13 residues. With 10 bases removed from V and 6 bases from J, the gap between germline ends came to 18 bases. CDR3 protein: CATFQTGFDGYTF. As DNA, the CDR3 is TGTGCCACCTTTCAAACAGGGTTCGATGGCTACACCTTC.

The gene calls are TRBV6-1 and TRBJ2-5; the D is unclear. The last part of the DNA fits TRBJ2-7 better; the J call may be wrong. CDR1 is MNHNS, CDR2 SASEGT, per germline. This CDR3 has 15 amino acids. CDR3 nucleotides: TGTGCCAGCAGTGAACTTTCTCTAGTACCCTACGAGCAGTACTTC. Encoded protein: CASSELSLVPYEQYF.